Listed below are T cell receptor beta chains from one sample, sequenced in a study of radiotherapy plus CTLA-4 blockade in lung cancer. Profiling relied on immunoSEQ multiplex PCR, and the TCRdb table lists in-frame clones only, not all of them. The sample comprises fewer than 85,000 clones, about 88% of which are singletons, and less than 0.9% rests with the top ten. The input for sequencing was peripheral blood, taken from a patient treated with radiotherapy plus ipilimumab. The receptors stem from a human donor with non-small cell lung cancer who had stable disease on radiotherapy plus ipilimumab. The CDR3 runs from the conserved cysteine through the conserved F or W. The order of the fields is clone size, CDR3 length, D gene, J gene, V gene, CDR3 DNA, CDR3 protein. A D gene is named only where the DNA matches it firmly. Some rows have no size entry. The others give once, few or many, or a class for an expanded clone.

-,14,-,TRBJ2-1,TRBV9,TGTGCCAGCAGCGTAATAGGACGTGGCGATGAGCAGTTCTTC,CASSVIGRGDEQFF
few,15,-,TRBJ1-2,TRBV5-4,TGTGCCAGCAGCTTACAGGGCAGGGAGGCCTATGGCTACACCTTC,CASSLQGREAYGYTF
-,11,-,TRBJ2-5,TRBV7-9,TGTGCCAGCAGCCCCTTAGAGACCCAGTACTTC,CASSPLETQYF
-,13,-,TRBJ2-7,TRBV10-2,TGCGCCAGCAACGGCGGGGACTCCTACGAGCAGTACTTC,CASNGGDSYEQYF
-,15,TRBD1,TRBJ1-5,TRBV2,TGTGCCAGCAGTGTTGGACAGGGCATCCATCAGCCCCAGCATTTT,CASSVGQGIHQPQHF
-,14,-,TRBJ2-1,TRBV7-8,TGTGCCAGCAGCTTAGAGGCGAGTATCAATGAGCAGTTCTTC,CASSLEASINEQFF
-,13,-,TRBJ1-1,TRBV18,TGTGCCAGCTCACAGGTTGCGGTCACTGAAGCTTTCTTT,CASSQVAVTEAFF
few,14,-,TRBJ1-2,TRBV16,TGTGCCAGCAGCCAATCGAAGGGGTACTATGGCTACACCTTC,CASSQSKGYYGYTF
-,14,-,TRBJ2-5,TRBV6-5,TGTGCCAGCAGTTACAGCGGAGTGGGAGAGACCCAGTACTTC,CASSYSGVGETQYF
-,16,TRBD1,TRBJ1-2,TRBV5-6,TGTGCCAGCAGCCTACGACCGGGACAGGGGCCAGGCGGCTACACCTTC,CASSLRPGQGPGGYTF
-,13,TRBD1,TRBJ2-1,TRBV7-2,TGTGCCAGCAGCTCGGACAGGGGGAATGAGCAGTTCTTC,CASSSDRGNEQFF
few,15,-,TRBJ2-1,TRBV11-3,TGTGCCAGCAGCTTAAATGGGATTGTAGGCAATGAGCAGTTCTTC,CASSLNGIVGNEQFF
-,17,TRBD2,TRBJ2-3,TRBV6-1,TGTGCCAGCAGTGGAGCTAGCGGGGGCCGGGGTGGAGATACGCAGTATTTT,CASSGASGGRGGDTQYF
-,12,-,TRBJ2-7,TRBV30,TGTGCCTGGAGTGTCGGGGGGCGCGAGCAGTACTTC,CAWSVGGREQYF
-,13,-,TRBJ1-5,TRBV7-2,TGTGCCAGCAGCTTTAATAGCGTCCAGCCCCAGCATTTT,CASSFNSVQPQHF
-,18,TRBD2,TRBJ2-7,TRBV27,TGTGCCAGCAGTTTATTTGCCCCCCTGGGGGGGGTTACCTACGAGCAGTACTTC,CASSLFAPLGGVTYEQYF
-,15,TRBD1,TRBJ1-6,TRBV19,TGTGCCAGTAGTATCGGGACAGGGGGTTATTCACCCCTCCACTTT,CASSIGTGGYSPLHF
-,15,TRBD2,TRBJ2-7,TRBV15,TGTGCCACCAGCAGTGGACGGGGGGGGCTATACGAGCAGTACTTC,CATSSGRGGLYEQYF
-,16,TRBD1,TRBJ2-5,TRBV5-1,TGCGCCAGCACTGGGACAGGGGGCGGAGGGGGAGAGACCCAGTACTTC,CASTGTGGGGGETQYF
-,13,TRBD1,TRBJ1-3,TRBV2,TGTGCCAGCAGTACAGGGGTTGGAAACACCATATATTTT,CASSTGVGNTIYF
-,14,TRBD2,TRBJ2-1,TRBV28,TGTGCCAGCACCCGACTAGCGTTGGGTTATGAGCAGTTCTTC,CASTRLALGYEQFF
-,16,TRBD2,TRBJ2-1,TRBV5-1,TGCGCCAGCAGCTTGGGACTAGCGGGGGGTGGCTATGAGCAGTTCTTC,CASSLGLAGGGYEQFF
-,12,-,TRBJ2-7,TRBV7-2,TGTGCCAGCAGGGGGAGCTCCTACGAGCAGTACTTC,CASRGSSYEQYF
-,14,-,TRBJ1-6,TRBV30,TGTGCCTGGAGTCCTCCGGGGGGGCTGTCACCCCTCCACTTT,CAWSPPGGLSPLHF
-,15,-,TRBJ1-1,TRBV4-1,TGCGCCAGCAGCCAAGTAACGGGGATGAACACTGAAGCTTTCTTT,CASSQVTGMNTEAFF
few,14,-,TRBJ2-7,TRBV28,TGTGCCAGCAGTTTCGGTCTTACAGGGCACGAGCAGTACTTC,CASSFGLTGHEQYF
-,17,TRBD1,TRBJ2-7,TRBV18,TGTGCCAGCTCACGGGTCACAGGGGGCGCTACACTGTTGGAGCAGTACTTC,CASSRVTGGATLLEQYF
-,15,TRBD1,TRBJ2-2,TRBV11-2,TGTGCCAGCAGCTCGCGGAACAGGGGGTCCGGGGAGCTGTTTTTT,CASSSRNRGSGELFF
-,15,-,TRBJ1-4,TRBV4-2,TGTGCCAGCAGCCAAGATGCAGGGGTTAACGAAAAACTGTTTTTT,CASSQDAGVNEKLFF
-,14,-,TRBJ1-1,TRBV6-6,TGTGCCAGCAGTTACTCGACAGCTAACACTGAAGCTTTCTTT,CASSYSTANTEAFF
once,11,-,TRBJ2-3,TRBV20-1,TGCAGTGCTAGACCTGAGGATACGCAGTATTTT,CSARPEDTQYF
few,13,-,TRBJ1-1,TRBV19,TGTGCCAGTAGTACAGGGTTGGGCACTGAAGCTTTCTTT,CASSTGLGTEAFF
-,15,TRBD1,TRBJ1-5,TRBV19,TGTGCCAGTAGTCGACAGGGGGCGCGGGGTCAGCCCCAGCATTTT,CASSRQGARGQPQHF
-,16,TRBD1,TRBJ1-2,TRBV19,TGTGCCAGTAGTATAGCGGGACAGGGTCAGAACTATGGCTACACCTTC,CASSIAGQGQNYGYTF
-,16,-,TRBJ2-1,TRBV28,TGTGCCAGCAGTTTACCGGGGGCCTCTCTCTACAATGAGCAGTTCTTC,CASSLPGASLYNEQFF
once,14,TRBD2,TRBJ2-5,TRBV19,TGTGCCAGTAGTAGTACTAGCGGGGTCGAGACCCAGTACTTC,CASSSTSGVETQYF
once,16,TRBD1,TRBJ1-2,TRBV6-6,TGTGCCAGCAGTTTCTATAGGGGACAGGGGGACTATGGCTACACCTTC,CASSFYRGQGDYGYTF
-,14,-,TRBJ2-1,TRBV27,TGTGCCAGCAGTTGGCAGGGAGCGGACAATGAGCAGTTCTTC,CASSWQGADNEQFF
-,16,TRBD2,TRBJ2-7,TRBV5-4,TGTGCCAGCAGCCCTGACCAGGGCACGGGGGGCTACGAGCAGTACTTC,CASSPDQGTGGYEQYF
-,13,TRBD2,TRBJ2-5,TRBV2,TGTGCCAGCAGTGGGGGGAGGGCGGAGACCCAGTACTTC,CASSGGRAETQYF
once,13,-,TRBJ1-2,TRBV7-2,TGTGCCAGCAGCCTAGGGACCGGGTATGGCTACACCTTC,CASSLGTGYGYTF
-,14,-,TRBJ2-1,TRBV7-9,TGTGCCAGCAGCCAATTGGCTCCCCACAATGAGCAGTTCTTC,CASSQLAPHNEQFF
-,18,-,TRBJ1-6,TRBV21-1,TGTGCCAGCAGCAAAGCCGGGACAGGGAGCTCCTATAATTCACCCCTCCACTTT,CASSKAGTGSSYNSPLHF
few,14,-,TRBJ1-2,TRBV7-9,TGTGCCAGCAGCCTAACGGGCCAGTCAGAGGGCTACACCTTC,CASSLTGQSEGYTF
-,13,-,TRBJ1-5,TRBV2,TGTGCCAGCAGTGTTAAGGTTCCCCAGCCCCAGCATTTT,CASSVKVPQPQHF
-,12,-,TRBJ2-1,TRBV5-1,TGCGCCAGCAGCGAACAGAACGATGAGCAGTTCTTC,CASSEQNDEQFF
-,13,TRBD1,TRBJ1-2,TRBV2,TGTGCCAGCAGCCGGGACAGGGACTATGGCTACACCTTC,CASSRDRDYGYTF